This is a list of T cell receptor beta chains from one sample in a study of blood T cell repertoires in COVID-19. Measured with immunoSEQ multiplex PCR; TCRdb has only the in-frame clones, and not every one. The table has some 380,000 clones, about 89% seen once. Sequencing input: PBMCs or T cells enriched from blood (not recorded which). The receptors shown here come from a man aged 25 to 45 who had recovered from COVID-19. Each CDR3 is given with its conserved first and last residue. The D gene is left open where the match is weak. Expanded clones are given a class, and other clones once, few, many or no size at all.

V gene,clone size,D gene,J gene,CDR3 DNA,CDR3 protein
TRBV18,NA,TRBD1,TRBJ2-1,TGTGCCAGCTCACCCCCGGGACAGGGGGTTAATGAGCAGTTCTTC,CASSPPGQGVNEQFF
TRBV2,NA,TRBD1,TRBJ1-5,TGTGCCAGCGGTACAGGGGTCAATCAGCCCCAGCATTTT,CASGTGVNQPQHF
TRBV19,few,TRBD1,TRBJ1-1,TGTGCCAGTAGTATAGCCTTAGGGGGCCGGACTGAAGCTTTCTTT,CASSIALGGRTEAFF
TRBV3-1/TRBV3-2,NA,NA,TRBJ1-2,TGTGCCAGCAGCCAAGATCCGACACTCCAAGCCTATTTC,CASSQDPTLQAYF
TRBV29-1,NA,TRBD1,TRBJ1-1,TGCAGCGCCGGGACAGCTCCCACTTTCTTT,CSAGTAPTFF
TRBV18,NA,NA,TRBJ1-5,TGTGCCAGCTCACCAAGTCAGGATCAGCCCCAGCATTTT,CASSPSQDQPQHF
TRBV27,NA,TRBD1,TRBJ1-5,TGTGCCAGCAGACGACAGGGGCCTAGCAATCAGCCCCAGCATTTT,CASRRQGPSNQPQHF
TRBV29-1,NA,NA,TRBJ1-1,TGCAGCGCGACGGTAACTGAAGCTTTCTTT,CSATVTEAFF
TRBV6-5,NA,TRBD1,TRBJ2-7,TGTGCCAGCTGCCCAAGGGACAGAGCCTACGAGCAGTACTTC,CASCPRDRAYEQYF
TRBV23-1,few,TRBD1,TRBJ1-2,TGCGCCAGCAGTCAATCTCTCCCGGGACAGGGTGACTATGGCTACACCTTC,CASSQSLPGQGDYGYTF
TRBV19,NA,TRBD1,TRBJ2-7,TGTGCCAGTAGTTACTGGACAGGTATATCCTACGAGCAGTACTTC,CASSYWTGISYEQYF
TRBV7-9,NA,TRBD2,TRBJ2-5,TGTGCCAGCAGCTTAGTATATAGCGGGGCCCAAGAGACCCAGTACTTC,CASSLVYSGAQETQYF
TRBV27,NA,NA,TRBJ2-1,TGTGCCAGCAGTTTATCGAACGGGTTGGCCGTAGCTCCGAACAATGAGCAGTTCTTC,CASSLSNGLAVAPNNEQFF
TRBV19,NA,TRBD1,TRBJ1-2,TGTGCCAGTAGTACAGGGGGGAACTATGGCTACACCTTC,CASSTGGNYGYTF
TRBV28,NA,TRBD1,TRBJ1-1,TGTGCCAGCAGGCAGGGGGCAGGTTCAGCTTTCTTT,CASRQGAGSAFF
TRBV4-2,once,TRBD1,TRBJ1-4,TGTGCCAGCAGCGACATACAGGGGGAGAGTGAAAAACTGTTTTTT,CASSDIQGESEKLFF
TRBV2,NA,TRBD1,TRBJ1-4,TGTGCCAGCAGCGACAGGGGGCGAGGTGAAAAACTGTTTTTT,CASSDRGRGEKLFF
TRBV28,NA,NA,TRBJ1-4,TGTGCCAGCAGGAAGGGGAATAATGAAAAACTGTTTTTT,CASRKGNNEKLFF
TRBV28,few,NA,TRBJ1-2,TGTGCCAGCAGTTTGGTCCCCTATTCCGGCTACACCTTC,CASSLVPYSGYTF
TRBV6-5,NA,TRBD1,TRBJ1-1,TGTGCCAGCAGTCTAGGGGGCAACACTGAAGCTTTCTTT,CASSLGGNTEAFF
TRBV27,few,TRBD1,TRBJ1-1,TGTGCCAGCAGTTTCGGAGGGGGCTGGGGCACTGAAGCTTTCTTT,CASSFGGGWGTEAFF
TRBV5-4,NA,NA,TRBJ1-1,TGTGCCAGCACCAAATTAGGGGGAAAAGCTGAAGCTTTCTTT,CASTKLGGKAEAFF
TRBV2,NA,NA,TRBJ2-5,TGTGCCAGCAGGACAATAGGGACCCAGTACTTC,CASRTIGTQYF
TRBV5-1,NA,TRBD1,TRBJ1-6,TGCGCCAGCAGCTACCAGGGACAGGGAGGAGAATCACCCCTCCACTTT,CASSYQGQGGESPLHF
TRBV12-3/TRBV12-4,NA,TRBD1,TRBJ2-7,TGTGCCAGCAGTTGGGGACAGAGCTACGAGCAGTACTTC,CASSWGQSYEQYF
TRBV7-2,NA,TRBD2,TRBJ2-3,TGTGCCAGCAGCCCCGGACTAGGCACAGATACGCAGTATTTT,CASSPGLGTDTQYF
TRBV9,NA,NA,TRBJ2-3,TGTGCCAGCAGCGTACTCGGGGAGAAGGATACGCAGTATTTT,CASSVLGEKDTQYF
TRBV9,few,TRBD2,TRBJ2-3,TGTGCCAGCAGCGCGCCGGCTGGCGGGGGGACAGATACGCAGTATTTT,CASSAPAGGGTDTQYF
TRBV2,NA,NA,TRBJ1-1,TGTGCCAGCAGGCTTCGGACAATGAACACTGAAGCTTTCTTT,CASRLRTMNTEAFF
TRBV6-5,NA,TRBD1,TRBJ1-1,TGTGCCAGCAAACGACAGGGGCAGTTCACTGAAGCTTTCTTT,CASKRQGQFTEAFF
TRBV6-5,once,NA,TRBJ2-7,TGTGCCAGCATCGAAAGGCAGGGACACTACGAGCAGTACTTC,CASIERQGHYEQYF
TRBV11-2,many,NA,TRBJ1-6,TGTGCCAGCAGCTTAGTACGAGGGAATGAAAATTCACCCCTCCACTTT,CASSLVRGNENSPLHF
TRBV5-5,NA,NA,TRBJ1-2,TGTGCCAGCAGCTTCGGGACACCCAACTATGGCTACACCTTC,CASSFGTPNYGYTF
TRBV5-1,NA,NA,TRBJ2-5,TGCGCCAGCAGCCTGGACGGGTATGTTGAGACCCAGTACTTC,CASSLDGYVETQYF
TRBV30,NA,NA,TRBJ1-3,TGTGCCTGGACCCCGGGGGGAAACACCATATATTTT,CAWTPGGNTIYF
TRBV9,NA,NA,TRBJ1-3,TGTGCCAGCAGCCCTACAGGGCGAGGAAACACCATATATTTT,CASSPTGRGNTIYF
TRBV5-6,NA,TRBD1,TRBJ1-1,TGTGCCAGCAGCGGATGGACAGGGGTTCGTGAACGGAACACTGAAGCTTTCTTT,CASSGWTGVRERNTEAFF
TRBV3-1/TRBV3-2,NA,NA,TRBJ2-7,TGTGCCAGCAGCCAAGCCCTTGGGGCCTACGGTAACTACGAGCAGTACTTC,CASSQALGAYGNYEQYF
TRBV6-5,NA,NA,TRBJ2-7,TGTGCCAGCAGTTACGCGGCAGAGAGCTCCTACGAGCAGTACTTC,CASSYAAESSYEQYF
TRBV7-8,NA,TRBD1,TRBJ1-5,TGTGCCAGCAGCTTAGCCCCGGGACAGACATATCAGCCCCAGCATTTT,CASSLAPGQTYQPQHF
TRBV6-5,NA,NA,TRBJ2-6,TGTGCCAGCAGGTTTACTGGGGCCAACGTCCTGACTTTC,CASRFTGANVLTF
TRBV27,few,NA,TRBJ1-6,TGTGCCAGCAGTCCCCAGGGGAATTCACCCCTCCACTTT,CASSPQGNSPLHF
TRBV2,NA,NA,TRBJ1-6,TGTGCCAGCAGCGGGGGGGAAATTTCACCCCTCCACTTT,CASSGGEISPLHF
TRBV6-5,NA,TRBD1,TRBJ1-5,TGTGCCAGCAGCCGACAGGGGCTAAGCAATCAGCCCCAGCATTTT,CASSRQGLSNQPQHF
TRBV6-1,NA,NA,TRBJ2-7,TGTGCCAGCAGTGAAACTTTGGTTTTGGAGCAGTACTTC,CASSETLVLEQYF
TRBV5-4,NA,NA,TRBJ1-4,TGTGCCAGCAGCTTGAGGGGCACGCATGAAAAACTGTTTTTT,CASSLRGTHEKLFF
TRBV5-1,NA,NA,TRBJ1-6,TGCGCCAGCAGCTTGGCCGGGCCTTCGGGACAAATTAATTCACCCCTCCACTTT,CASSLAGPSGQINSPLHF
TRBV2,NA,NA,TRBJ2-2,TGTGCCAGCAGTCCTGGACTAAGCGGCACCGGGGAGCTGTTTTTT,CASSPGLSGTGELFF
TRBV7-9,once,TRBD1,TRBJ1-5,TGTGCCAGCAGCGCCGCCCAGGGGGCAGGCAATCAGCCCCAGCATTTT,CASSAAQGAGNQPQHF
TRBV11-2,NA,NA,TRBJ1-1,TGTGCCAGCAGCTCCCAGTTCCCCCGCACTGAAGCTTTCTTT,CASSSQFPRTEAFF